Listed below are T cell receptor beta chains from one sample, sequenced in a study of response to subunit inactivated influenza vaccine. TCRdb reanalysed the RT-PCR reads using MiXCR and keeps one entry per CDR3 protein. The sample has some 550,000 distinct CDR3 sequences; roughly a quarter are singletons. These data were also reused for a study on T cells expressing NK-cell markers.

Sequencing was performed on CD4+ T cells sorted from PBMCs, taken roughly 12 days after vaccination. The receptors come from a man between 45 and 60 years old who received an inactivated influenza vaccine. CDR3s include the opening cysteine and the closing phenylalanine or tryptophan. A D gene is named only where the DNA matches it firmly. Rows give clone size only sometimes, using once, few, many, or a class for an expanded clone.

J gene | CDR3 length | D gene | clone size | V gene | CDR3 DNA | CDR3 protein
TRBJ1-1 | 14 | TRBD1 | - | TRBV5-1 | TGCGCCAGCAGCTTGGCTAGACAGGGATCTGAAGCTTTCTTT | CASSLARQGSEAFF
TRBJ2-7 | 15 | - | - | TRBV6-5 | TGTGCCAGCAGTTACTCGTCAGGGGTCACCTACGAGCAGTACTTC | CASSYSSGVTYEQYF
TRBJ2-1 | 12 | - | - | TRBV3-1 | TGTGCCAGCAGAGCCCAGGGGAATGAGCAGTTCTTC | CASRAQGNEQFF
TRBJ2-2 | 16 | - | - | TRBV12-3/TRBV12-4 | TGTGCCAGCACACCAACTCCTGTCTCTTTAACCGGGGAGCTGTTTTTT | CASTPTPVSLTGELFF
TRBJ2-7 | 15 | - | few | TRBV5-1 | TGCGCCAGCAGCTTGGATGCAGGGGTCTTTTACGAGCAGTACTTC | CASSLDAGVFYEQYF
TRBJ2-2 | 16 | TRBD1 | few | TRBV5-1 | TGCGCCAGCAGCTTGGAATTTCAGGGGGCGACCGGGGAGCTGTTTTTT | CASSLEFQGATGELFF
TRBJ1-1 | 14 | - | - | TRBV3-1 | TGTGCCAGCAGCAAGGGACACTTGAACACTGAAGCTTTCTTT | CASSKGHLNTEAFF
TRBJ2-1 | 14 | - | - | TRBV6-1 | TGTGCCAGCAGTACCTTAACACCGCCAAATGAGCAGTTCTTC | CASSTLTPPNEQFF
TRBJ2-3 | 16 | TRBD2 | - | TRBV5-1 | TGCGCCAGCAGCATCGGGACTAGCGGTTACACAGATACGCAGTATTTT | CASSIGTSGYTDTQYF
TRBJ2-4 | 16 | - | - | TRBV5-1 | TGCGCCAGCAGCTTGTATTCGGGGCGCGGTCGAAACATTCAGTACTTC | CASSLYSGRGRNIQYF
TRBJ2-7 | 14 | - | - | TRBV5-1 | TGCGCCAGCAGCGTCCATTCGACCCAGGACGAGCAGTACTTC | CASSVHSTQDEQYF
TRBJ2-3 | 14 | TRBD2 | - | TRBV27 | TGTGCCAGCAGGCGGGGGGCGACGCTAGATACGCAGTATTTT | CASRRGATLDTQYF
TRBJ2-7 | 15 | TRBD1 | - | TRBV11-2 | TGTGCCAGCAGCACGTGGACAGGACGAGTTGACGAGCAGTACTTC | CASSTWTGRVDEQYF
TRBJ1-6 | 14 | - | few | TRBV7-2 | TGTGCCAGCAGCTTACGCCAGGGAAGGTCACCCCTCCACTTT | CASSLRQGRSPLHF
TRBJ2-5 | 14 | - | - | TRBV5-6 | TGTGCCAGCAGCTCCGGACTAAGGGGAGAGACCCAGTACTTC | CASSSGLRGETQYF
TRBJ2-1 | 15 | - | few | TRBV7-6 | TGTGCCAGCAGCTTAGGCGGAGGTATCTACAATGAGCAGTTCTTC | CASSLGGGIYNEQFF
TRBJ2-1 | 13 | - | once | TRBV7-9 | TGTGCCAGCAGCAAAGACCACAGGGCCGGGCAGTTCTTC | CASSKDHRAGQFF
TRBJ2-2 | 15 | - | few | TRBV5-1 | TGCGCCAGCAGCTTATTGACTATGAACACCGGGGAGCTGTTTTTT | CASSLLTMNTGELFF
TRBJ1-1 | 12 | - | few | TRBV10-3 | TGTGCCACAGCAGAGGGAGGGGATGAAGCTTTCTTT | CATAEGGDEAFF
TRBJ2-2 | 17 | TRBD2 | few | TRBV6-2/TRBV6-3 | TGTGCCAGCAGTTACGGTAGCGGGAGTGGTCGGACCGGGGAGCTGTTTTTT | CASSYGSGSGRTGELFF
TRBJ2-7 | 15 | TRBD1 | few | TRBV7-2 | TGTGCCAGCAGCCAGGACAGGTCGAGCTCCTACGAGCAGTACTTC | CASSQDRSSSYEQYF
TRBJ2-3 | 16 | TRBD2 | - | TRBV7-2 | TGTGCCAGCAGGCGTATAGCGGGGGGGCCGGCAGATACGCAGTATTTT | CASRRIAGGPADTQYF
TRBJ2-5 | 16 | TRBD2 | - | TRBV3-1 | TGTGCCAGCAGCCTGAGACTAGCGGGTAATGGAGAGACCCAGTACTTC | CASSLRLAGNGETQYF
TRBJ2-5 | 15 | - | - | TRBV6-1 | TGTGCCAGCAGTGAACGGGACGGGTACCAAGAGACCCAGTACTTC | CASSERDGYQETQYF
TRBJ2-5 | 12 | TRBD2 | - | TRBV29-1 | TGCAGCGTGGGCAGCGGGAGAGAGACCCAGTACTTC | CSVGSGRETQYF
TRBJ2-1 | 15 | TRBD2 | - | TRBV7-2 | TGTGCCAGCAGCTCGGGACTAGCGGGTACAATGGAGCAGTTCTTC | CASSSGLAGTMEQFF
TRBJ2-1 | 14 | TRBD2 | few | TRBV3-1 | TGTGCCAGCAGCCACCTAGCGGGAAGGAATGAGCAGTTCTTC | CASSHLAGRNEQFF
TRBJ1-2 | 16 | - | few | TRBV5-1 | TGCGCCAGCAGCTTGGCTGGGACGACTTCGCTATCGGGCTACACCTTC | CASSLAGTTSLSGYTF
TRBJ1-1 | 13 | - | - | TRBV6-6 | TGTGCCAGCAGTTACCGGGGTGAGGGTGAAGCTTTCTTT | CASSYRGEGEAFF